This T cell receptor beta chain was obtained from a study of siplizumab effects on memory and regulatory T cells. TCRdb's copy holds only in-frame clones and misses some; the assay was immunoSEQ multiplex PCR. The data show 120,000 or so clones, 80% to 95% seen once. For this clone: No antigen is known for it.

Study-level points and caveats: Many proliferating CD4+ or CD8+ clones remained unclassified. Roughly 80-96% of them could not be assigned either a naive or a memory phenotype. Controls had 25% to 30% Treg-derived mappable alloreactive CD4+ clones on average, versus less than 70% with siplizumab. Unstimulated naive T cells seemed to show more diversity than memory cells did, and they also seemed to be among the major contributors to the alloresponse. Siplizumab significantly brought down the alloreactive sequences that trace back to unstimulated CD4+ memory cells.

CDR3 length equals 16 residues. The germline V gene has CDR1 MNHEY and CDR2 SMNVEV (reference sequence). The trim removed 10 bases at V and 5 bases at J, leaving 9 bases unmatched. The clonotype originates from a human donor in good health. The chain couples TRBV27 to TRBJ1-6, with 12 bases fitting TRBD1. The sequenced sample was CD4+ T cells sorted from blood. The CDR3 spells CATKGQGAFNNSPLHF. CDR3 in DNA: TGTGCCACCAAGGGACAGGGGGCGTTCAATAATTCACCCCTCCACTTT.